This is a list of T cell receptor beta chains from one sample in a study of CD8 T cells in ankylosing spondylitis. Using its own MiXCR run on the 5' RACE reads, TCRdb lists one record per CDR3 protein. Found here are around 150,000 distinct CDR3 sequences, 7% to 8% of them singletons; the top ten hold around an eighth. What was sequenced was blood, either unsorted or a sorted T cell fraction (not recorded which). The receptor source for this set is a female donor with ankylosing spondylitis or in good health (not recorded which). CDR3s include the opening cysteine and the closing phenylalanine or tryptophan. D genes are given only for firm matches. A clone size is listed for some rows: how often the clone was seen (once, few, many), or a class if it is expanded.

v_gene	abundance	j_gene	d_gene	CDR3aa	CDR3nt
TRBV5-1	many	TRBJ2-5	.	CASSQQGRSQETQYF	TGCGCCAGCAGCCAGCAAGGACGGAGCCAAGAGACCCAGTACTTC
TRBV5-1	many	TRBJ2-7	.	CASSYRTAFQTYEQYF	TGCGCCAGCAGCTATCGGACAGCCTTTCAAACCTACGAGCAGTACTTC
TRBV5-1	many	TRBJ2-1	.	CASSFAGRDEQFF	TGCGCCAGCAGCTTCGCGGGGCGGGATGAGCAGTTCTTC
TRBV7-2	many	TRBJ1-1	.	CASSRGVGHTEAFF	TGTGCCAGCAGCCGAGGGGTCGGTCACACTGAAGCTTTCTTT
TRBV29-1	many	TRBJ1-1	.	CSVEAGLNTEAFF	TGCAGCGTTGAGGCAGGTTTGAACACTGAAGCTTTCTTT
TRBV20-1	many	TRBJ2-7	TRBD1	CSALRQGRTYEQYF	TGCAGTGCACTGAGACAGGGACGGACCTACGAGCAGTACTTC
TRBV20-1	many	TRBJ2-3	.	CSARDPLGLDTQYF	TGCAGTGCTAGAGATCCCCTCGGTTTGGATACGCAGTATTTT
TRBV23-1	.	TRBJ1-1	.	CASSQPRGGPLRNTEAFF	TGCGCCAGCAGTCAACCTCGTGGAGGGCCCCTAAGAAACACTGAAGCTTTCTTT
TRBV7-6	.	TRBJ2-3	.	CASSFDLMDTQYF	TGTGCCAGCAGCTTTGATCTGATGGATACGCAGTATTTT
TRBV5-1	many	TRBJ2-3	TRBD2	CASSLGLAGVRDTQYF	TGCGCCAGCAGCCTTGGACTAGCGGGGGTACGAGATACGCAGTATTTT
TRBV29-1	many	TRBJ2-5	.	CSVDTGPQETQYF	TGCAGCGTAGATACCGGGCCCCAAGAGACCCAGTACTTC
TRBV30	.	TRBJ2-7	.	CAWSSIRGLSDYEQYF	TGTGCCTGGAGCTCAATCAGGGGCCTCTCCGACTACGAGCAGTACTTC
TRBV3-1	.	TRBJ2-1	TRBD2	CASTGGLARYEQFF	TGTGCCAGCACGGGGGGGCTAGCGCGTTACGAGCAGTTCTTC
TRBV28	once	TRBJ2-7	TRBD2	CASSLYQAGVHEQYF	TGTGCCAGCAGTCTCTACCAAGCGGGGGTCCACGAGCAGTACTTC
TRBV27	many	TRBJ2-1	.	CASSPTGLAYTHEQFF	TGTGCCAGCAGTCCAACCGGGCTAGCGTACACCCATGAGCAGTTCTTC
TRBV5-6	many	TRBJ2-1	.	CASSLGTGSSYNEQFF	TGTGCCAGCAGCTTGGGAACAGGGAGCTCCTACAATGAGCAGTTCTTC
TRBV5-1	many	TRBJ2-3	TRBD2	CASSFRGGTTDTQYF	TGCGCCAGCAGCTTCCGGGGGGGGACCACAGATACGCAGTATTTT
TRBV4-3	many	TRBJ2-4	.	CASSQGALAKNIQYF	TGCGCCAGCAGCCAAGGGGCATTAGCCAAAAACATTCAGTACTTC
TRBV7-9	many	TRBJ2-1	TRBD2	CASSLPLLAGGPVNEQFF	TGTGCCAGCAGCTTACCCCTGCTTGCGGGGGGGCCTGTGAATGAGCAGTTCTTC
TRBV11-1	.	TRBJ1-4	.	CASSAFSTNEKLFF	TGTGCCAGCAGCGCATTCTCAACTAATGAAAAACTGTTTTTT
TRBV5-1	many	TRBJ1-1	.	CASSAGTNLNTEAFF	TGCGCCAGCAGCGCAGGGACAAATCTGAACACTGAAGCTTTCTTT
TRBV25-1	many	TRBJ1-2	.	CASSLQGETYGYTF	TGTGCCAGCAGTCTGCAAGGGGAGACATATGGCTACACCTTC
TRBV7-2	many	TRBJ2-2	TRBD2	CATPGGLARVGELFF	TGTGCCACCCCTGGGGGACTAGCAAGAGTCGGGGAGCTGTTTTTT
TRBV3-1	many	TRBJ2-5	.	CASSQDPRQETQYF	TGTGCCAGCAGCCAAGATCCTAGGCAAGAGACCCAGTACTTC
TRBV20-1	many	TRBJ2-7	.	CSARVRGLHEQYF	TGCAGTGCTAGAGTTCGGGGGCTACACGAGCAGTACTTC
TRBV7-9	.	TRBJ1-1	.	CASSLDGGFF	TGTGCCAGCAGCCTCGACGGGGGGTTCTTT
TRBV11-1	few	TRBJ1-4	TRBD1	CASSLANISRQGYKLKNEKLFF	TGTGCCAGCAGCTTAGCGAATATAAGTCGACAGGGTTATAAACTGAAAAATGAAAAACTGTTTTTT
TRBV5-1	many	TRBJ1-2	TRBD1	CASSLVSQGGNYGYTF	TGCGCCAGCAGCTTGGTCTCGCAGGGGGGAAACTATGGCTACACCTTC
TRBV12-3/TRBV12-4	many	TRBJ2-3	.	CASSLRSGPTDTQYF	TGTGCCAGCAGTTTACGCAGCGGCCCCACAGATACGCAGTATTTT
TRBV7-2	many	TRBJ1-6	TRBD1	CASSTIRDRNSPLHF	TGTGCCAGCAGCACCATCCGGGACAGGAATTCACCCCTCCACTTT
TRBV12-3/TRBV12-4	many	TRBJ1-1	.	CASSFRFTEAFF	TGTGCCAGCAGTTTTAGGTTCACTGAAGCTTTCTTT
TRBV5-1	many	TRBJ2-7	TRBD2	CASSSTSQDYEQYF	TGCGCCAGCAGCTCGACTAGCCAGGACTACGAGCAGTACTTC
TRBV29-1	many	TRBJ1-2	.	CSVEREGYGYTF	TGCAGCGTTGAAAGAGAAGGCTATGGCTACACCTTC
TRBV7-9	.	TRBJ1-2	.	CASSLDGYSVYTF	TGTGCCAGCAGCTTAGATGGGTACTCTGTCTACACCTTC
TRBV21-1	few	TRBJ2-3	.	CASSSRGRSPPFGTDTQYF	TGTGCCAGCAGCAGCAGGGGGCGTTCTCCACCCTTCGGCACAGATACGCAGTATTTT
TRBV5-1	many	TRBJ2-7	TRBD1	CASRAGTGSSYEQYF	TGCGCCAGCAGGGCCGGGACAGGGAGCTCCTACGAGCAGTACTTC